This T cell receptor beta chain was found in a study of T cells after somatic rescue of genetic block. Germline V lookup: CDR1 SGHRS, CDR2 YFSETQ. This CDR3 contains 15 residues. With 0 bases clipped from V and 7 bases from J, the junction kept 9 bases outside the gene matches. Sequenced by immunoSEQ multiplex PCR; TCRdb stores in-frame clones only, minus some. This table has about 88,000 clones, 85% to 90% appearing once. Only a few counts were recorded for this clone. The sequence was collected from a woman aged 18-35 years. The sequenced material came from peripheral blood mononuclear cells (PBMCs). The V and J genes are TRBV5-1 and TRBJ1-2; TRBD1 matches 7 bases. The CDR3 region has the DNA TGCGCCAGCAGCTTGGCCGAGACAGGGTCTCTTGGCTACACCTTC. Encoded protein: CASSLAETGSLGYTF.